The sequence of this T cell receptor beta chain was determined in a study of blood T cell repertoires in COVID-19. Whole-study context: Donors in the United States, Italy and Spain gave samples during acute or convalescent COVID-19. The analysed material was cDNA or gDNA that came from T cells, B-cell-depleted T cells, or PBMCs.

Per the original data handling: The assay estimated nucleated cells by amplifying reference gene primers. The repertoire was sequenced with immunoSEQ multiplex PCR; TCRdb's copy has only in-frame clones and lacks some. From that table come the V and J calls and clone size; the DNA was used to work out D and trimming. Of a few hundred thousand clones listed, approximately 86% were seen once; the top ten hold 7.1%. Seattle patients were enrolled while actively infected and followed longitudinally. The CDR3 is 13 amino acids. CDR1 is SGHKS and CDR2 is YYEKEE in the germline V gene (reference sequence). The V gene lost 3 bases and the J gene lost 8 bases, with 14 bases spanning the gap.

This chain links TRBV5-5 with TRBJ1-2; D gene ambiguous. What was sequenced was peripheral blood. This clonotype originated in a woman aged 55-75 years with COVID-19, enrolled during active disease. CDR3 amino acids: CASSSGPDRGYTF. In DNA, the CDR3 is TGTGCCAGCAGCTCAGGTCCTGATAGGGGCTACACCTTC.